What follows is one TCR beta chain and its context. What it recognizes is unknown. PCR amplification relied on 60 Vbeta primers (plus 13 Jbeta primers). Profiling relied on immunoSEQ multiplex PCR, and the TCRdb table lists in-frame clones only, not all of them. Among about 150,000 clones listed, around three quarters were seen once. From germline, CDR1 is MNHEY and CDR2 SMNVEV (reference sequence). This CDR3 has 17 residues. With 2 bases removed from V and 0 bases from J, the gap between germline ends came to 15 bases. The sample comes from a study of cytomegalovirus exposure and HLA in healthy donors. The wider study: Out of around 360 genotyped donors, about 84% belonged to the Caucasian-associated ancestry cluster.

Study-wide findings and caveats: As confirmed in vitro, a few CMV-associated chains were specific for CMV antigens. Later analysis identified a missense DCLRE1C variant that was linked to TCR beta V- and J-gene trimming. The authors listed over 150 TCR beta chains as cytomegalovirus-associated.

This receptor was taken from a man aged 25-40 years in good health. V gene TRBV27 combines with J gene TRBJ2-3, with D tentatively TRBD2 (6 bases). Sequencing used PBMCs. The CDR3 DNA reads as TGTGCCAGCAGTTTAGTCGGGACTCGCGGGAGCACAGATACGCAGTATTTT. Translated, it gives CASSLVGTRGSTDTQYF.